The subject of this entry is one T cell receptor beta chain. Its antigen remains undetermined. Per-nucleotide qualities are absent, and no much larger clonotype sits a single base away. The data originate from a study of tumor-infiltrating lymphocytes in primary liver carcinoma (dated 2017 in TCRdb). Background for the entire study: Of the five patients, three men and two women aged 30 to 69 years, four had hepatocellular carcinoma and one had combined HCC and intrahepatic cholangiocarcinoma. The five patients had tumors staged T1-T3 N0M0, with maximum diameters ranging from roughly 4.2 to 11 cm. Roughly 3.5 to 8 million productive TCRbeta reads were obtained per sample, and no significant difference in read depth was found between tissue types. Across five regions of each liver tumor, along with adjacent normal tissue and blood, the study brought together TCRbeta repertoire sequencing, expression microarrays and whole-exome sequencing. TCRbeta repertoire sequencing covered 35 specimens from 5 patients: 25 or so tumor regions, 5 adjacent noncancerous liver tissues and 5 peripheral blood samples. To link TCRbeta repertoire diversity to the local molecular phenotype, the approximately 23 tumor region samples were profiled with Agilent mRNA microarrays. Repertoires from technical replicates were highly reproducible, with mean shared-clone rates approximately 0.92 and correlation coefficients above 0.95. Paper-wide results and their limitations: With just four or five patients in the study, the authors point out that the findings should be validated in a larger study. Because sequencing covered only the TCR beta chain and unpaired alpha chains were not captured, true repertoire diversity is likely underestimated. Just about 7.5-25% of top clones turned up in all five regions of a tumor, which suggests spatial heterogeneity among tumor-infiltrating T cells. The top 250 clones accounted for a significantly greater share of the repertoire in tumors than in blood (p = 0.039). Because the samples were bulk and unsorted, CD4+ and CD8+ T cell repertoires could not be compared. Repertoire overlap was found to be higher between tumor regions (mean roughly 35%) than between tumor-adjacent (approximately 17%) or tumor-blood (about 14%) pairs, consistent with antigen-driven expansion.

Without any cell sorting, total RNA and DNA were extracted together from around 20-30 mg of bulk tissue using the AllPrep DNA/RNA mini kit. Between late 2015 and 2016, a few patients in China with histopathologically diagnosed primary liver carcinoma had surgical resection. Chronic HBV infection was present in the patients, and the patients were treatment-naive at sampling. Each tumor was sampled at five spatially separated regions: the tumor centre plus the superior, inferior, left-lateral and right-lateral poles. More than 80% viable tumor cells were found by histology in every tumor sample. Fresh tumor and adjacent tissue pieces were bisected; one half was stored in RNAlater at -80°C, the other sent for histology. Using a constant-region primer and ProtoScript II reverse transcriptase, TCRbeta-specific cDNA was reverse-transcribed from 500 ng total RNA. Construction of the TCRbeta libraries relied on three nested rounds of multiplex PCR, following a slightly modified ARM-PCR procedure. Multiplex TRBV1-TRBV30 forward primers and a Cbeta reverse primer were used in the first two PCR rounds, each of which was run for 10 cycles. Sample barcodes and Illumina adapters were added in a final 25-cycle PCR using Deep VentR polymerase. Before sequencing, amplicons between 200 and 500 bp were purified from gel using a QIAquick gel extraction kit. An Illumina HiSeq 2500 was used to sequence the TCRbeta amplicons with 250-bp paired-end reads. As for how the authors treated the data: Trimmomatic v0.33 was used to quality-trim the reads, and FLASH v1.2.11 was used to merge paired reads so that full CDR3 sequences could be recovered. V, D and J germline segments were assigned to the rearranged TCRbeta sequences by MiGEC v1.2.1b. Clonotype statistics and Shannon-Wiener diversity indices were calculated with VDJtools v1.0.0. To reduce sampling bias, subsequent analyses other than the diversity analysis used only the 250 most abundant clonotypes in each sample. TCRdb handled the public reads itself, with Q25 trimming in fastp and clone calling in MiXCR, and kept productive beta chains. Every entry covers one CDR3 protein and lists the most common genes and DNA from its rows. V and J calls and clone size were set by TCRdb, not the authors. The sample table lists around 32,000 distinct CDR3 sequences, over 65% of them with a count of one. The ten largest clones represent roughly a third of the sample.

The CDR3 sequence holds 12 residues, the cysteine and phenylalanine included. The entry retains the CDR3 DNA only, 36 bases that are in frame from base 1. The germline V gene yields ENHRY for CDR1 and SYGVKD for CDR2. The sequence joins TRBV10-3 to TRBJ2-7, with the D gene not confidently named. The receptor was isolated from a man aged 40-50 years with primary liver carcinoma and hepatitis B virus infection. Source material: liver tumor tissue from sampling region 5. The sample's cell subset or site label, in plain terms: tumor region T5, tumor centre. The CDR3 region: CVISEAGQEQYF. The bases read TGTGTTATCAGCGAAGCCGGGCAAGAGCAGTACTTC.